The 7 T cell receptor beta chains reported below all come from one sample, sequenced in a study of Ad26.COV2.S vaccination and SARS-CoV-2 variants. Treatment noted: 15 to 20 received Ad26.COV2.S at low or high dose, single or two shots; 5 received placebo; per-sample allocation not given. The samples date from day 63 after the first vaccine or placebo injection. Some clones are missing from TCRdb's copy, which holds only in-frame ones; the method was immunoSEQ multiplex PCR. The data hold some 410,000 clones, with around 93% observed a single time. Sequenced here: peripheral blood, sampled in a trial of Ad26.COV2.S vaccine versus placebo. The source is a person between 18 and 65 years old who received the Ad26.COV2.S COVID-19 vaccine or a placebo.

V is TRBV20-1 and J is TRBJ2-3, with unresolved D. Trimming took 7 bases from V and 1 from J, leaving 6 bases between them. Germline CDR1 and CDR2: DFQATT and SNEGSKA (reference sequence). The CDR3 spans 11 residues. CDR3 protein: CSESGTDTQYF. DNA for the CDR3: TGCAGTGAGAGCGGCACAGATACGCAGTATTTT.

This chain joins TRBV4-1 and TRBJ2-3; 10 nucleotides line up with TRBD2. V shed 1 base, J shed 0 bases, and the junction held 1 base outside the gene matches. CDR1 and CDR2 (germline): MGHRA, YSYEKL. The CDR3 is 16 amino acids. The CDR3 DNA is TGCGCCAGCAGCCAAGGGACTAGCGGTAGCACAGATACGCAGTATTTT. This codes for CASSQGTSGSTDTQYF.

The V and J genes are TRBV27 and TRBJ2-3; the D gene could be TRBD1 or TRBD2 (5 bases each). The CDR3 has 17 amino acids. CDR1 and CDR2 from the germline V gene are MNHEY and SMNVEV (reference sequence). The V end lost 5 bases, the J end lost 1 base, and 19 bases lay between the germline ends. CDR3 nucleotides: TGTGCCAGCAGTCTAAGGCAGGGACGCTGGCGCACAGATACGCAGTATTTT. Its protein product is CASSLRQGRWRTDTQYF.

The chain recombines TRBV5-6 with TRBJ2-5; possibly TRBD1 or TRBD2 for D (6 bases each). Trimming stripped 4 bases from V and 2 bases from J, with 15 bases between. CDR1 and CDR2 (germline): SGHDT, YYEEEE. The CDR3 extends over 15 amino acids. The CDR3 DNA reads TGTGCCAGCAGCAGGGGGGCGGCATTACAAGAGACCCAGTACTTC. Its translation is CASSRGAALQETQYF.

The chain combines TRBV29-1 with TRBJ1-2; D is unclear. V was cut by 2 bases and J by 2 bases, with 9 bases left in between. The CDR3 runs to 13 residues. Germline assignment: CDR1 SQVTM and CDR2 ANQGSEA. The CDR3 sequence: CSVEWAVNYGYTF. CDR3 sequence (DNA): TGCAGCGTTGAATGGGCGGTCAACTATGGCTACACCTTC.

This clone showed up just once. J is TRBJ1-6 and V is TRBV7-9; 7 bases map to TRBD1. V was pared by 4 bases and J by 4 bases, with 4 bases of the junction left unmatched. Germline CDR1 and CDR2: SEHNR and FQNEAQ (reference sequence). This CDR3 region has 15 residues. CDR3 in DNA: TGTGCCAGCAGCTCGGGACAGAGGTATAATTCACCCCTCCACTTT. Its protein is CASSSGQRYNSPLHF.

The CDR3 loop is CASSTGSLVYTDTQYF. CDR3 DNA: TGTGCCAGCAGTACGGGCTCGTTGGTGTACACAGATACGCAGTATTTT. The V gene is TRBV6-2 or TRBV6-3, the J gene TRBJ2-3; D is ambiguous. This CDR3 contains 16 residues. Deletions cut 5 bases from V and 2 bases from J, with 17 bases between. Germline V lookup: CDR1 MNHEY, CDR2 SVGEGT.